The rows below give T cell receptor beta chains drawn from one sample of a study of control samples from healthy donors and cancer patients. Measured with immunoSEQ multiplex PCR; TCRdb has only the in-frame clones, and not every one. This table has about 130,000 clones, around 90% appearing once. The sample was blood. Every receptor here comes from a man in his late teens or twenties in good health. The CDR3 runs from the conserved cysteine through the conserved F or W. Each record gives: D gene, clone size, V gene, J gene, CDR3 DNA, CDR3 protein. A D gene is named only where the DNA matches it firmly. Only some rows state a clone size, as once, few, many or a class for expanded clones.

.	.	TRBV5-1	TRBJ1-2	TGCGCCAGCGCTGAACCGGGATCCTATGGCTACACCTTC	CASAEPGSYGYTF
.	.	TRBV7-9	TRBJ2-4	TGTGCCAGCAGCCCAACCCTTTTGGAGGGTCTATCCAAAAACATTCAGTACTTC	CASSPTLLEGLSKNIQYF
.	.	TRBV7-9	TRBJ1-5	TGTGCCAGCAGCGCGGGTGGTCAGCCCCAGCATTTT	CASSAGGQPQHF
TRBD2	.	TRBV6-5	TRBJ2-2	TGTGCCAGCAGTTACAGGCGGGAGCGCACCGGGGAGCTGTTTTTT	CASSYRRERTGELFF
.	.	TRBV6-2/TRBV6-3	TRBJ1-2	TGTGCCAGCAGTTACACGGGACCCAACTATGGCTACACCTTC	CASSYTGPNYGYTF
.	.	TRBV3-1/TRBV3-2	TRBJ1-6	TGTGCCAGCAGTCGTTCGGGGCCCCTCCACTTT	CASSRSGPLHF
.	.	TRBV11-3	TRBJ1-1	TGTGCCAGCAGCGAGGGCTACAGGATCACTGAAGCTTTCTTT	CASSEGYRITEAFF
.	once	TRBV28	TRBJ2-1	TGTGCCAGCAGTTTAGGGACATCGGGAGAGCAGTTCTTC	CASSLGTSGEQFF
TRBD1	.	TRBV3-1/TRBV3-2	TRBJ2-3	TGTGCCAGCAGCCTCGGGACAGGGCGGGGAGGTACGCAGTATTTT	CASSLGTGRGGTQYF
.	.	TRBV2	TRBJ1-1	TGTGCCAGCAGTTTTAGTCGGGACACTGAGAACACTGAAGCTTTCTTT	CASSFSRDTENTEAFF
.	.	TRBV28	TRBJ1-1	TGTGCCATCCGAGACACGGTGGGCACTGAAGCTTTCTTT	CAIRDTVGTEAFF
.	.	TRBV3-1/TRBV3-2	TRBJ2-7	TGTGCCAGCAGCCAAGAGGGTAGCGGAAACTACGAGCAGTACTTC	CASSQEGSGNYEQYF
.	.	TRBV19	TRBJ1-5	TGTGCCAGTAGTATTACGACCCTGGGCAATCAGCCCCAGCATTTT	CASSITTLGNQPQHF
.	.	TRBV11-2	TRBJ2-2	TGTGCCAGCACCATCCGAGTGGGGGGTACGAACACCGGGGAGCTGTTTTTT	CASTIRVGGTNTGELFF
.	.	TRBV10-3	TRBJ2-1	TGTGCCATCAGTGAGTCGGGTAGCTCCTACAATGAGCAGTTCTTC	CAISESGSSYNEQFF
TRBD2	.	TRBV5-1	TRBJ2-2	TGCGCCAGCACCTCGGCGCGGGGGGGTAACACCGGGGAGCTGTTTTTT	CASTSARGGNTGELFF
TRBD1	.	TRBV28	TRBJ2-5	TGTGCCAGCAGTTGGACCGCGACAGGGGGAGAGACCCAGTACTTC	CASSWTATGGETQYF